The 10 T cell receptor beta chains presented below share a single source sample, sequenced in a study of T cell changes during pregnancy in multiple sclerosis. The assay was immunoSEQ multiplex PCR, and TCRdb's table has in-frame clones only and misses some. The data show about 120,000 clones, roughly 92% seen once. Material: peripheral blood, obtained before pregnancy. These receptors were obtained from a female donor with multiple sclerosis, enrolled in a pregnancy study.

The J gene is TRBJ2-1, the V gene TRBV5-4, with D possibly matching TRBD1 (5 bases). With 4 bases removed from V and 1 base from J, the gap between germline ends came to 12 bases. CDR3 size: 15 residues. Per the germline V gene, CDR1 is SGHNT and CDR2 is YYREEE (reference sequence). The CDR3 spells CASSPDRGSYNEQFF. The DNA for the CDR3 is TGTGCCAGCAGCCCCGATAGGGGATCCTACAATGAGCAGTTCTTC.

V and J are TRBV5-4 and TRBJ2-7, with 7 positions matching TRBD1. The V gene end was trimmed by 4 bases and the J gene end by 2 bases; junction bases not matched to a gene: 6. The CDR3 contains 14 residues. CDR1 SGHNT and CDR2 YYREEE come from the germline V gene (reference sequence). The CDR3 here is CASSLGQSTYEQYF. In nucleotides, the CDR3 is TGTGCCAGCAGCCTGGGACAGTCAACCTACGAGCAGTACTTC. The full variable domain, in which reference TRBV5-4 and TRBJ2-7 provide the parts outside the CDR3, is ETGVTQSPTHLIKTRGQQVTLRCSSQSGHNTVSWYQQALGQGPQFIFQYYREEENGRGNFPPRFSGLQFPNYSSELNVNALELDDSALYLCASSLGQSTYEQYFGPGTRLTVT.

The V call is TRBV19, the J call TRBJ1-5; 9 bases are shared with TRBD1. Germline V CDR1 and CDR2: LNHDA, SQIVND (reference sequence). J gave up 3 bases and V 5 bases, and 5 bases lay outside the gene matches. The CDR3 totals 15 residues. The CDR3 DNA reads as TGTGCCAGTAGTCAGGACAGGGGCCCCAATCAGCCCCAGCATTTT. Protein product: CASSQDRGPNQPQHF.

The V gene is TRBV2, the J gene TRBJ2-2; maybe TRBD2 (5 bases). From germline, CDR1 is SNHLY and CDR2 FYNNEI. The germline V and J ends were trimmed by 6 bases and 5 bases, with 10 bases remaining between them. CDR3 length: 13 amino acids. The CDR3 protein is CASSPRVTGELFF. In nucleotides, the CDR3 is TGTGCCAGCAGCCCGAGGGTTACCGGGGAGCTGTTTTTT.

This sequence joins TRBV11-2 and TRBJ2-3; TRBD1 might be the D (6 bases). CDR1 is SGHAT, CDR2 FQNNGV, per germline. The CDR3 contains 16 residues. Trimming removed 5 bases from V and 0 bases from J, with 15 bases in between. This CDR3 is CASSVRQGLSTDTQYF. CDR3 DNA: TGTGCCAGCAGCGTAAGGCAGGGGCTAAGCACAGATACGCAGTATTTT. Looking up the rest from reference TRBV11-2 and TRBJ2-3 gives the full variable domain: EAGVAQSPRYKIIEKRQSVAFWCNPISGHATLYWYQQILGQGPKLLIQFQNNGVVDDSQLPKDRFSAERLKGVDSTLKIQPAKLEDSAVYLCASSVRQGLSTDTQYFGPGTRLTVL.

This clone showed up just a few times. This chain connects TRBV7-9 to TRBJ1-1; D not resolved. The V end lost 5 bases, the J end lost 5 bases, and 6 bases lay between the germline ends. This CDR3 has 11 residues. Germline loops: CDR1 SEHNR, CDR2 FQNEAQ (reference sequence). The DNA for the CDR3 is TGTGCCAGCAGCATCAATACTGAAGCTTTCTTT. Translating gives CASSINTEAFF.

V and J are TRBV2 and TRBJ1-5, with D possibly matching TRBD1 (6 bases). The CDR3 has 12 residues. The ends were cut back, 8 bases at V and 2 bases at J, with 7 bases in the middle. Germline V CDR1 and CDR2: SNHLY, FYNNEI. This chain's CDR3 is CASRQGNQPQHF. The CDR3 nucleotides are TGTGCCAGCCGACAGGGCAATCAGCCCCAGCATTTT.

This clone was seen a handful of times. V is TRBV30 and J is TRBJ1-5, with TRBD1 matching 7 bases. There are 15 residues in the CDR3. Germline CDR1 reads GTSNPN; CDR2 reads SVGIG (reference sequence). Germline trimming cut 1 base from V and 7 bases from J; bases unmatched to any gene: 10. CDR3 DNA sequence: TGTGCCTGGAGTGGAAGTGGACAGGTAGGGCAGCCCCAGCATTTT. Amino acids: CAWSGSGQVGQPQHF. The variable domain in full, completed from reference TRBV30 and TRBJ1-5, reads SQTIHQWPATLVQPVGSPLSLECTVEGTSNPNLYWYRQAAGRGLQLLFYSVGIGQISSEVPQNLSASRPQDRQFILSSKKLLLSDSGFYLCAWSGSGQVGQPQHFGDGTRLSIL.

The sample holds one count of this clone. V and J are TRBV29-1 and TRBJ1-2; the match to TRBD1 covers 9 bases. Looked up from germline, CDR1 is SQVTM and CDR2 is ANQGSEA. The CDR3 loop spans 12 amino acids. The CDR3 DNA follows: TGCACCTCTGAGGGACAGGGTCATGGCTACACCTTC. Amino acid sequence: CTSEGQGHGYTF.

V and J are TRBV6-5 and TRBJ1-5; D unresolved. V was pared by 7 bases and J by 0 bases, with 10 bases between. The CDR3 is made up of 14 amino acids. Germline-derived CDR1 and CDR2 are MNHEY and SVGAGI. DNA of the CDR3: TGTGCCAGCAAATTGAGCAATAGCAATCAGCCCCAGCATTTT. It is translated as CASKLSNSNQPQHF.